This T cell receptor (beta chain) was sequenced during a study of regulatory T cells in long-lasting Graves disease. V lost 0 bases to trimming and J lost 6 bases; unmatched junction nucleotides: 10. Germline CDR1 is MNHEY and CDR2 is SVGAGI. The CDR3 spans 18 residues. Through Arm-PCR of CDR3 regions and iRepertoire HTBI primers, TCR beta libraries were built. TCRdb re-called the multiplex PCR reads with MiXCR, one entry per CDR3 protein. Of 560,000 or so distinct CDR3 sequences listed, about 16% are singletons. Time point meaning: newly diagnosed GD, antithyroid drugs for less than 3 months. Scientists built the TCR library using RNA that was extracted from PBMCs. This sample also appeared in a second study, on T cells in Graves' hyperthyroidism and ophthalmopathy.

This receptor was taken from a man younger than 30 with Graves disease. J is TRBJ2-1 and V is TRBV6-5; 11 nucleotides line up with TRBD1. The sequenced sample was peripheral blood mononuclear cells (PBMCs), obtained at new diagnosis, from a patient treated with antithyroid drugs. The CDR3 coding sequence is TGTGCCAGCAGTTACTCGTTAAATGGAGGACAGGGGGCCAATGAGCAGTTCTTC. It codes for CASSYSLNGGQGANEQFF.